This TCR beta chain was captured by sequencing in a study of T cell changes during pregnancy in multiple sclerosis. Profiled with immunoSEQ multiplex PCR; TCRdb holds only in-frame clones, not every one. The sample lists about 110,000 clones; 80% to 95% were seen once. The sample was peripheral blood, taken after pregnancy. The receptor's source is a female donor with multiple sclerosis, enrolled in a pregnancy study.

The CDR3, as DNA: TGTGCCAGCAGCCTGGGACAGGGGATTTACAATGAGCAGTTCTTC. This codes for CASSLGQGIYNEQFF. This chain links TRBV16 with TRBJ2-1; 10 positions match TRBD1. The germline gives CDR1 KGHSY, CDR2 FQNENV. CDR3 length equals 15 residues. With 4 bases clipped from V and 4 bases from J, the junction kept 4 bases outside the gene matches.